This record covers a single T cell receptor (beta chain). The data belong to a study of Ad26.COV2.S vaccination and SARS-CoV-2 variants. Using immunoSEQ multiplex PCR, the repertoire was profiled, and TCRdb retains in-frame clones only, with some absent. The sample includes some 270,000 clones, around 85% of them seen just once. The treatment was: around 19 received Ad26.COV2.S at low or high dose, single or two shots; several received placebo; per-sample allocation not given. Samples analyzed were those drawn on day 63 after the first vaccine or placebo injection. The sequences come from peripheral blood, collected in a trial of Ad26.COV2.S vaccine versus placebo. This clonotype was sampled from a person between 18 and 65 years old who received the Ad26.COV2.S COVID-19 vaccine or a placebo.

As DNA, the CDR3 is TGTGCCAGCTCACCACCGTTGGCGATGAATGAGCAGTTCTTC. This encodes CASSPPLAMNEQFF. The V gene is TRBV18, the J gene TRBJ2-1; D is undetermined. From germline, CDR1 is KGHSH and CDR2 LQKENI. This CDR3 spans 14 amino acids. Deletions cut 0 bases from V and 7 bases from J, with 10 bases between.